One and the same sample provided the 15 T cell receptor beta chains below, sequenced in a study of Graves' ophthalmopathy and Graves' hyperthyroidism. Researchers took RNA transcripts and amplified TCR beta CDR3 regions from them. The workflow started with a first-round RT-PCR run with HTBI primers and then moved on to a second-round multiplex PCR. TCRdb redid the calling of the multiplex PCR reads with MiXCR, one entry per CDR3 protein. The table includes fewer than 400,000 distinct CDR3 sequences, around 20% detected once. Sample: peripheral blood. The receptors were gathered from a woman between 18 and 29 years old with Graves' ophthalmopathy.

This chain uses TRBV6-1 with TRBJ2-7, with 9 bases fitting TRBD2. Per germline, CDR1 MNHNS and CDR2 SASEGT. There are 15 residues in the CDR3. The ends lost 1 base at V and 7 bases at J; junction bases unmatched: 8. CDR3 bases: TGTGCCAGCAGTGAAGGGGCGGGAGGGCCGAGTGAGCAGTACTTC. Translated: CASSEGAGGPSEQYF.

J is TRBJ2-7 and V is TRBV28; the match to TRBD2 covers 7 bases. Germline V gene data show CDR1 as MDHEN and CDR2 as SYDVKM. V shed 1 base and J 3 bases; nucleotides not matched to a gene: 3. The CDR3 contains 14 residues. The CDR3 spells CASSLSSGDYEQYF. The CDR3 region has the DNA TGTGCCAGCAGTTTATCTAGCGGAGACTACGAGCAGTACTTC. Together with reference TRBV28 and TRBJ2-7, the CDR3 gives the full variable domain: DVKVTQSSRYLVKRTGEKVFLECVQDMDHENMFWYRQDPGLGLRLIYFSYDVKMKEKGDIPEGYSVSREKKERFSLILESASTNQTSMYLCASSLSSGDYEQYFGPGTRLTVT.

This clonotype appeared a single time. This sequence joins TRBV20-1 and TRBJ1-5; TRBD1 matches 9 bases. The V gene's germline CDR1 is DFQATT and CDR2 SNEGSKA (reference sequence). This CDR3 spans 16 amino acids. V shed 4 bases and J 4 bases; nucleotides not matched to a gene: 11. The CDR3 protein is CSATTLGTGLNQPQHF. DNA for the CDR3: TGCAGTGCTACGACCCTCGGGACAGGGTTAAATCAGCCCCAGCATTTT.

This clonotype was recorded many times. Just one base apart from a much larger clone, this may be a read error. The chain employs TRBV6-2 or TRBV6-3 and TRBJ2-7; 7 bases align to TRBD1. In germline, CDR1 is MNHEY, CDR2 SVGEGT. The CDR3 consists of 15 residues. V lost 7 bases, J lost 2 bases, and 11 bases stayed unmatched. Here the CDR3 DNA reads TGTGCCAGCAACCACCACCCGACAGGGACCTACGAGCAGTACTTC. Its protein product is CASNHHPTGTYEQYF.

This clonotype came up many times. V usage is TRBV6-1 and J usage is TRBJ1-3; TRBD1 aligns across 9 bases. J lost 2 bases, V lost 0 bases, and 2 bases had no gene match. The length of the CDR3 is 16 residues. Germline lookup yields CDR1 MNHNS and CDR2 SASEGT. Written as DNA, the CDR3 is TGTGCCAGCAGTGAAGCGGACAGGGGCCCTGGAAACACCATATATTTT. Amino acid sequence: CASSEADRGPGNTIYF.

This clonotype was recorded many times. This chain joins TRBV11-2 and TRBJ2-7, with D unclear. CDR1 is SGHAT, CDR2 FQNNGV, per germline. The CDR3 runs to 15 residues. V was trimmed by 0 bases and J by 0 bases, leaving 9 bases between them. CDR3 amino acids: CASSLDRAVSYEQYF. In DNA form, the CDR3 reads TGTGCCAGCAGCTTAGATCGGGCAGTCTCCTACGAGCAGTACTTC.

This CDR3 is CASSPQTGIYGYTF. The CDR3 DNA reads as TGTGCCAGCAGCCCCCAGACAGGGATCTATGGCTACACCTTC. The rearrangement joins TRBV7-2 to TRBJ1-2; TRBD1 matches at 7 bases. Germline values: CDR1 SGHTA, CDR2 FQGNSA. The CDR3 sequence is 14 residues long. Trimming at V came to 5 bases and at J to 4 bases, leaving 7 bases not matched to a gene.

This clonotype was picked up many times. The chain recombines TRBV6-2 or TRBV6-3 with TRBJ1-1; 7 nucleotides agree with TRBD1. Germline trimming cut 4 bases from V and 3 bases from J; bases unmatched to any gene: 8. This CDR3 region has 15 residues. Germline V CDR1 and CDR2: MNHEY, SVGEGT. The CDR3 DNA reads TGTGCCAGCAGTTCCCGGGACAGCAGATACACTGAAGCTTTCTTT. Translation: CASSSRDSRYTEAFF.

This clonotype was detected ten times or more. V is TRBV20-1 and J is TRBJ1-2; D possibly corresponds to TRBD1 (5 bases). V lost 1 base, J lost 4 bases, and 19 bases lay in between. The germline CDR1 and CDR2 sequences are DFQATT and SNEGSKA (reference sequence). This CDR3 is built from 16 residues. The CDR3 coding sequence is TGCAGTGCTAGAGGCCTCAAGCCGGAGGGGAGCTATGGCTACACCTTC. Protein sequence: CSARGLKPEGSYGYTF.

This clonotype was recorded many times. V usage is TRBV5-1 and J usage is TRBJ1-1; TRBD1 matches 8 bases. Germline V CDR1 and CDR2: SGHRS, YFSETQ. The CDR3 loop spans 15 amino acids. With V trimmed by 0 bases and J by 7 bases, 8 bases remained unmatched. CDR3 sequence (DNA): TGCGCCAGCAGCTTGGGCCAGGGGGCGATACATGAAGCTTTCTTT. It translates to CASSLGQGAIHEAFF.

This clonotype came up many times. The V gene is TRBV11-3, the J gene TRBJ1-1, with D possibly TRBD1 on 5 matching bases. Trimming removed 5 bases from V and 6 bases from J, with 16 bases in between. This CDR3 has 14 residues. Germline V lookup: CDR1 SGHNT, CDR2 YENEEA. CDR3 amino acids: CASSPGPGRAEAFF. The CDR3 DNA reads TGTGCCAGCAGCCCGGGACCCGGCAGAGCTGAAGCTTTCTTT.

The chain combines TRBV30 with TRBJ1-1, with no clear D. This CDR3 comprises 13 residues. The germline V gene has CDR1 GTSNPN and CDR2 SVGIG (reference sequence). V lost 2 bases and J lost 0, with 7 bases in between. The CDR3 region is CAWSQHMNTEAFF. CDR3 nucleotide sequence: TGTGCCTGGAGTCAACACATGAACACTGAAGCTTTCTTT.

This clonotype was picked up a small number of times. The chain couples TRBV6-5 to TRBJ1-2; 8 nucleotides agree with TRBD1. This CDR3 has 15 residues. V shed 3 bases, J shed 4 bases, and the junction held 7 bases outside the gene matches. In germline, CDR1 is MNHEY, CDR2 SVGAGI. CDR3 coding DNA: TGTGCCAGCAGTTATAGCACAGGGGGATTCTATGGCTACACCTTC. The encoded protein is CASSYSTGGFYGYTF.

This clonotype was recorded at least ten times. This sequence joins TRBV12-3 or TRBV12-4 and TRBJ2-5, with D uncertain. V lost 5 bases and J 7 bases, leaving 14 bases between the germline ends. The CDR3 spans 13 residues. CDR3 residues: CASSPRLMGTQYF. The DNA of the CDR3 is TGTGCCAGCAGTCCTCGTTTGATGGGGACCCAGTACTTC.

The table lists this clonotype with many counts. V and J are TRBV28 and TRBJ2-7, with 10 bases aligning to TRBD1. CDR3 length equals 15 residues. The germline CDR1 and CDR2 sequences are MDHEN and SYDVKM. After removal of 8 bases from V and 3 bases from J, the junction contained 10 bases not matched to a gene. CDR3 nucleotide sequence: TGTGCCAGCTTGAGAAGACAGGGGGCGAGCTACGAGCAGTACTTC. Its translation is CASLRRQGASYEQYF.